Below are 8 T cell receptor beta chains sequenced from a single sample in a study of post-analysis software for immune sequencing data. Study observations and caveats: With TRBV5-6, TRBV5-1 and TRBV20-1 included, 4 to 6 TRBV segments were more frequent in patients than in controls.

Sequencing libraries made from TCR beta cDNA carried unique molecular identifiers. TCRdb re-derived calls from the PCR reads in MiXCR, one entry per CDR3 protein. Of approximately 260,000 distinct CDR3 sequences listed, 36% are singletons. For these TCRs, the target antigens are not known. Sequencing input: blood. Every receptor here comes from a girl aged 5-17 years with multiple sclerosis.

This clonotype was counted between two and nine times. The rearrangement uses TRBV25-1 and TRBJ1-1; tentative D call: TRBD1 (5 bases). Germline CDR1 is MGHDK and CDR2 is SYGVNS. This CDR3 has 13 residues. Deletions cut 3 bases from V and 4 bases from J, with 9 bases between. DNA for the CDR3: TGTGCCAGCAGTGAGCCCCAGGGCACTGAAGCTTTCTTT. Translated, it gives CASSEPQGTEAFF. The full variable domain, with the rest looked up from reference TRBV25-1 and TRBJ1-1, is EADIYQTPRYLVIGTGKKITLECSQTMGHDKMYWYQQDPGMELHLIHYSYGVNSTEKGDLSSESTVSRIRTEHFPLTLESARPSHTSQYLCASSEPQGTEAFFGQGTRLTVV.

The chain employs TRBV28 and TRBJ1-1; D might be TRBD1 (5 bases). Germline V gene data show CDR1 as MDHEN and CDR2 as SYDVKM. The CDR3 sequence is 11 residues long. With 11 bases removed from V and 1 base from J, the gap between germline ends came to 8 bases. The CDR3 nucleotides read TGTGCCTCAGGGAGGAACACTGAAGCTTTCTTT. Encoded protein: CASGRNTEAFF.

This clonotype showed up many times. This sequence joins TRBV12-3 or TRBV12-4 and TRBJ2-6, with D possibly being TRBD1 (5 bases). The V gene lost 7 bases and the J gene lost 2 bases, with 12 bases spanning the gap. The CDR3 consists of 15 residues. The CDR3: CASNPVGAGANVLTF. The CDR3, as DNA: TGTGCCAGCAATCCGGTAGGGGCTGGGGCCAACGTCCTGACTTTC.

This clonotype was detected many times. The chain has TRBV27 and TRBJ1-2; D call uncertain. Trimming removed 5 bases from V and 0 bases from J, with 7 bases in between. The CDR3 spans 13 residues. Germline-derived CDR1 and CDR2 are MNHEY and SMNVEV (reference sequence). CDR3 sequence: CASSVSSNYGYTF. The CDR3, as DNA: TGTGCCAGCAGTGTCTCTTCTAACTATGGCTACACCTTC.

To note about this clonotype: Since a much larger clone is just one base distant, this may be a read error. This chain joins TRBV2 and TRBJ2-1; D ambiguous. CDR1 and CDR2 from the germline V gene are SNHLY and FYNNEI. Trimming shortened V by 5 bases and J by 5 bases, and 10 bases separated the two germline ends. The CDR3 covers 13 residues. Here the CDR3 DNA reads TGTGCCAGCAGTAAAGGGAACCACAATGAGCAGTTCTTC. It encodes CASSKGNHNEQFF.

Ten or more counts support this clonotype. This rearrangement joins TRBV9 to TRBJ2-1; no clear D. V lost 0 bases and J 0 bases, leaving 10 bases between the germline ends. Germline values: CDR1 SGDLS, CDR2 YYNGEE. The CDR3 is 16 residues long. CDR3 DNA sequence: TGTGCCAGCAGCGTAGGCTCCCGGAGCTCCTACAATGAGCAGTTCTTC. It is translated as CASSVGSRSSYNEQFF. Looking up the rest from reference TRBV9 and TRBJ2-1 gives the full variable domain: DSGVTQTPKHLITATGQRVTLRCSPRSGDLSVYWYQQSLDQGLQFLIQYYNGEERAKGNILERFSAQQFPDLHSELNLSSLELGDSALYFCASSVGSRSSYNEQFFGPGTRLTVL.

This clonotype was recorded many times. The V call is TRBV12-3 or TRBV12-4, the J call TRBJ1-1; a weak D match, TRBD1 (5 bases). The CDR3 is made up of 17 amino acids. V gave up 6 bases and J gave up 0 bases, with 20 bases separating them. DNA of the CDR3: TGTGCCAGCAGCACCCGAGGAAGGACAAGCATGAACACTGAAGCTTTCTTT. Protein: CASSTRGRTSMNTEAFF.

CDR3 in DNA: TGCAGTGCGGGAGAGGGCACTGAAGCTTTCTTT. It yields the protein CSAGEGTEAFF. V is TRBV20-1 and J is TRBJ1-1; D call uncertain. Trimming removed 6 bases from V and 4 bases from J, with 9 bases in between. Looked up from germline, CDR1 is DFQATT and CDR2 is SNEGSKA (reference sequence). The CDR3 is made up of 11 amino acids.